This TCR beta chain was profiled in a study of cytomegalovirus exposure and HLA in healthy donors. Study summary: Most donors, 80% to 90% of several hundred genotyped, fell in the Caucasian-associated ancestry cluster.

With 60 Vbeta and 13 Jbeta primers, the PCR was carried out. Clones were sequenced by immunoSEQ multiplex PCR, and TCRdb holds only the in-frame ones, with some missing. The sample yields around 120,000 clones, approximately 72% seen once. This CDR3 comprises 14 residues. V lost 4 bases and J 7 bases, leaving 14 bases between the germline ends. Per germline, CDR1 MNHEY and CDR2 SVGAGI. The donors comprised healthy bone marrow donors. At the time of sampling, donors were nominally healthy, though unrecorded immune exposures were likely. The chain combines TRBV6-5 with TRBJ1-3; D ambiguous. The material sequenced was PBMCs. The TCR was taken from a human donor in good health. CDR3 sequence reads: CASSLRPGWNTIYF. The CDR3 nucleotides read TGTGCCAGCAGTTTGAGGCCTGGTTGGAACACCATATATTTT.